This T cell receptor (beta chain) was identified in a study of blood T cell repertoires in COVID-19. Germline CDR1 is KGHDR and CDR2 is SFDVKD. The CDR3 has 13 residues. The V and J ends lost 4 bases and 2 bases respectively, with 8 bases between them. The sample holds a few counts of this clone. The sample contains more than one DNA sequence encoding this CDR3. What the recovered Cohort 3 donors had was two negative PCRs, clearance, or symptom resolution. The data were produced by immunoSEQ multiplex PCR, yet TCRdb's version contains in-frame clones alone and is incomplete. The sample has about 480,000 clones, around 89% seen once.

This receptor was identified in a woman in her forties who had recovered from COVID-19. The specimen was PBMCs or T cells enriched from blood (not recorded which). This chain connects TRBV24-1 to TRBJ2-7; tentative D call: TRBD2 (6 bases). The CDR3, as DNA: TGTGCCACCAGTGACAGGACTACCTACGAGCAGTACTTC. Translating it yields CATSDRTTYEQYF.